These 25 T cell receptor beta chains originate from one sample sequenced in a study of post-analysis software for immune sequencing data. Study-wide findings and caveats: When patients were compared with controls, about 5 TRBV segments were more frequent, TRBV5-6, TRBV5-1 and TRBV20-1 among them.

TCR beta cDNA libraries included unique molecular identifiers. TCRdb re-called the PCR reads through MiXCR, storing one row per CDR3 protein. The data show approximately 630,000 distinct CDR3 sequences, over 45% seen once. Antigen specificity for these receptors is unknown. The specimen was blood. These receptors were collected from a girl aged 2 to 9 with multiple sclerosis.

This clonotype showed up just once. The CDR3 bases are TGTGCCAGCAGCGTAGAAGGGGGGGCGTATGGGAAGACCCAGTACTTC. It encodes CASSVEGGAYGKTQYF. This rearrangement joins TRBV9 to TRBJ2-5; D perhaps matches TRBD2 (7 bases). The CDR3 extends over 16 amino acids. V was shortened by 0 bases and J by 6 bases, with 18 bases between the two germline ends. In germline, CDR1 is SGDLS, CDR2 YYNGEE.

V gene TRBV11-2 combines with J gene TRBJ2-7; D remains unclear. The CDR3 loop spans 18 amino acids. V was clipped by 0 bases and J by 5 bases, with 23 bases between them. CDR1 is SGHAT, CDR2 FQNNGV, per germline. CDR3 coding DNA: TGTGCCAGCAGCTTAGATGGTTTTTGGGCAGAATTGTCTCACGAGCAGTACTTC. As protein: CASSLDGFWAELSHEQYF.

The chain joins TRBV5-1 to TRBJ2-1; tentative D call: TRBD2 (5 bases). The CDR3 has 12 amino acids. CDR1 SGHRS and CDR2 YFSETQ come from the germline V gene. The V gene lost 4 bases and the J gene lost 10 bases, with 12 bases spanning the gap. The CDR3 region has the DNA TGCGCCAGCAGCGGTAGCGAGCTAGAGCAGTTCTTC. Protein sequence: CASSGSELEQFF.

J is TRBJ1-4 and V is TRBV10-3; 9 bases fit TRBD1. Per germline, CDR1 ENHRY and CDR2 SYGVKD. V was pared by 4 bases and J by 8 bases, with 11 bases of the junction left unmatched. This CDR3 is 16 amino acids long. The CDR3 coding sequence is TGTGCCATCAGTGCCAACAGGGGGCAAGTCTCAGAAAAACTGTTTTTT. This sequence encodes CAISANRGQVSEKLFF.

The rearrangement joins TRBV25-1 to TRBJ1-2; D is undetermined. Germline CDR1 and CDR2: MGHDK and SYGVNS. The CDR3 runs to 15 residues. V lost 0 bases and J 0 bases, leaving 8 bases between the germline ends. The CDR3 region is CASSEYTDTNYGYTF. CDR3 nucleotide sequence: TGTGCCAGCAGTGAATATACGGATACTAACTATGGCTACACCTTC.

The CDR3, as DNA: TGTGCCAGCAGTGAGGTGCCCCGCCCTCCTCCCGACGAGCAGTACTTC. Protein sequence: CASSEVPRPPPDEQYF. The chain recombines TRBV2 with TRBJ2-7; D gene unclear. V gave up 3 bases and J gave up 5 bases, with 20 bases separating them. CDR1 SNHLY and CDR2 FYNNEI come from the germline V gene. The CDR3 is made up of 16 amino acids.

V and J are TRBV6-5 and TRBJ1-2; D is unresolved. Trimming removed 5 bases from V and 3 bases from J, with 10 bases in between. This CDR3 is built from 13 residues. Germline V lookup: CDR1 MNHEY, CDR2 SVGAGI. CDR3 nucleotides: TGTGCCAGCAGTCGGACGGTCTACTATGGCTACACCTTC. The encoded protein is CASSRTVYYGYTF.

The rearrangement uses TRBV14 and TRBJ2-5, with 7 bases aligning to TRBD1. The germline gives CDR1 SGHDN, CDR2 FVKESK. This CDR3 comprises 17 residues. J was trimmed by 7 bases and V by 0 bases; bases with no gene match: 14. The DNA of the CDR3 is TGTGCCAGCAGCCAAGAGTCCGGGACAGTAATCCGCCCGACCCAGTACTTC. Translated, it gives CASSQESGTVIRPTQYF. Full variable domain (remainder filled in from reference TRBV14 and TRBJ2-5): EAGVTQFPSHSVIEKGQTVTLRCDPISGHDNLYWYRRVMGKEIKFLLHFVKESKQDESGMPNNRFLAERTGGTYSTLKVQPAELEDSGVYFCASSQESGTVIRPTQYFGPGTRLLVL.

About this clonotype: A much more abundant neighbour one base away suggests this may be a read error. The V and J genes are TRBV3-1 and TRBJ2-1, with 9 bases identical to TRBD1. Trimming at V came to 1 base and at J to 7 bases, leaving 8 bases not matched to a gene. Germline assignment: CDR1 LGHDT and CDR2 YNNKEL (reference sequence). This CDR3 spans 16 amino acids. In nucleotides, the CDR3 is TGTGCCAGCAGCCAAGGACGGGGACAGGGTCCTAATGAGCAGTTCTTC. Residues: CASSQGRGQGPNEQFF.

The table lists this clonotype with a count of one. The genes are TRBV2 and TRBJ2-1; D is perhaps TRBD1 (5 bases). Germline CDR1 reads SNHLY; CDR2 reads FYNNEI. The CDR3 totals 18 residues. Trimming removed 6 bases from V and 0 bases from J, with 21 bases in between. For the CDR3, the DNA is TGTGCCAGCAGCAACCCCCCACTGGGGCGCAGCTCCTACAATGAGCAGTTCTTC. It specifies CASSNPPLGRSSYNEQFF.

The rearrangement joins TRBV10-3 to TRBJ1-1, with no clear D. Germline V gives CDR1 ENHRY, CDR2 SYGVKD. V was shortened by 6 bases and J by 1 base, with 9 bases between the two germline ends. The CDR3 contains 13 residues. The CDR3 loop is CAIRDGQNTEAFF. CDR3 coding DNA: TGTGCCATCAGAGACGGCCAGAACACTGAAGCTTTCTTT.

CDR3 region: CASSLASDGYEQYF. The CDR3 DNA is TGTGCCAGCAGCTTGGCTTCAGACGGCTACGAGCAGTACTTC. The rearrangement links TRBV5-5 to TRBJ2-7, with D unresolved. The CDR3 is made up of 14 amino acids. V shed 0 bases and J shed 3 bases, with 10 bases lying between them. The germline gives CDR1 SGHKS, CDR2 YYEKEE (reference sequence).

The CDR3 DNA reads as TGTGCCAGCAGCTTAGCCGCGGTACTACGTGGGTACCACACTGAAGCTTTCTTT. It is translated as CASSLAAVLRGYHTEAFF. This chain links TRBV7-9 with TRBJ1-1; D not resolved. Deletions cut 0 bases from V and 3 bases from J, with 20 bases between. Per germline, CDR1 SEHNR and CDR2 FQNEAQ (reference sequence). This CDR3 contains 18 residues.

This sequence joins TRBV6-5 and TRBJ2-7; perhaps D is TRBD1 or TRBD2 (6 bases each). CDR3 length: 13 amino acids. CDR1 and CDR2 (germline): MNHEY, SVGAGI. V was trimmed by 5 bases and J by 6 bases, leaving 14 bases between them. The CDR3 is CASSRGAQGEQYF. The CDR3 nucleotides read TGTGCCAGCAGTAGGGGGGCCCAGGGCGAGCAGTACTTC.

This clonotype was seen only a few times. CDR3 sequence reads: CATIQPGKGETQYF. The CDR3 DNA reads as TGTGCCACAATTCAGCCAGGAAAGGGAGAGACCCAGTACTTC. V usage is TRBV2 and J usage is TRBJ2-5; no definite D call. V was clipped by 10 bases and J by 4 bases, with 19 bases between them. This CDR3 contains 14 residues. Germline-derived CDR1 and CDR2 are SNHLY and FYNNEI.

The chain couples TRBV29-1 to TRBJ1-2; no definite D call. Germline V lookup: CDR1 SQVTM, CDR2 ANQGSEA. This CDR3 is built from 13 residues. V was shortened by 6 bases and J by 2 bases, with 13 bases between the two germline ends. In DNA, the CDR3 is TGCAGCGTCCCCGAACAGCTCAACTATGGCTACACCTTC. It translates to CSVPEQLNYGYTF.

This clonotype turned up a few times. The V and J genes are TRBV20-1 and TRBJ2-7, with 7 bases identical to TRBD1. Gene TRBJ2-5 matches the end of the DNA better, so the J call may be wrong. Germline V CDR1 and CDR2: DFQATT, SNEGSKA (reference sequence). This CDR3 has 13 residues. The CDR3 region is CSARVQGWQTQYF. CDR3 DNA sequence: TGCAGTGCTAGGGTACAGGGGTGGCAGACCCAGTACTTC.

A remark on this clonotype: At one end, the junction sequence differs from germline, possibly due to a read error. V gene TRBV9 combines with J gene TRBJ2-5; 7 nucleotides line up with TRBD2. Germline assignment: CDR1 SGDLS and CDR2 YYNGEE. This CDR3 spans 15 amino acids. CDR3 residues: CASSVGASGQETRYF. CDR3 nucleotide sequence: TGTGCCAGCAGCGTAGGAGCTAGCGGTCAAGAGACCCGGTACTTC.

CDR3 sequence reads: CASSLDTGPQYF. CDR3 sequence (DNA): TGTGCCAGCAGCTTAGATACTGGACCGCAGTACTTC. The J gene is TRBJ2-7, the V gene TRBV7-6; no reliable D call. The germline V gene has CDR1 SGHVS and CDR2 FNYEAQ. This CDR3 comprises 12 residues. V was cut by 1 base and J by 9 bases, with 10 bases left in between.

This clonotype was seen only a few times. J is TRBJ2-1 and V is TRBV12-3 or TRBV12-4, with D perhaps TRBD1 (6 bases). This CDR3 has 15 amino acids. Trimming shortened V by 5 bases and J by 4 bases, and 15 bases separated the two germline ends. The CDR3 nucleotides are TGTGCCAGCAGTCCAGAAGCGACAGGTTACAATGAGCAGTTCTTC. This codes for CASSPEATGYNEQFF.

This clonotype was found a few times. The CDR3 DNA follows: TGTGCCAGCACTCTTGGCCGGAATGGCTACACCTTC. It is translated as CASTLGRNGYTF. V and J are TRBV3-1 and TRBJ1-2, with D uncertain. The CDR3 has 12 amino acids. V was clipped by 7 bases and J by 6 bases, with 12 bases between them. The germline V gene encodes CDR1 LGHDT and CDR2 YNNKEL (reference sequence).

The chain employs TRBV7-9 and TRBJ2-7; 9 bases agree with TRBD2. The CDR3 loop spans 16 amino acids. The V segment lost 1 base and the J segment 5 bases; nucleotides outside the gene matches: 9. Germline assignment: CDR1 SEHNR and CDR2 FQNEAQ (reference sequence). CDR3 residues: CASSLGGSGRTDEQYF. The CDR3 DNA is TGTGCCAGCAGCTTAGGAGGTAGCGGGAGAACGGACGAGCAGTACTTC.

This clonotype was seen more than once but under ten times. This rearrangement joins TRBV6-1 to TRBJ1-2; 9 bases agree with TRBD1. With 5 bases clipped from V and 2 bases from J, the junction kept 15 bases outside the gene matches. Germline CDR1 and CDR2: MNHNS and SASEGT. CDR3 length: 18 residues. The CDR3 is CASSPLGQGRRFNYGYTF. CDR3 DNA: TGTGCCAGCAGTCCCCTCGGACAGGGGCGGAGGTTCAACTATGGCTACACCTTC.

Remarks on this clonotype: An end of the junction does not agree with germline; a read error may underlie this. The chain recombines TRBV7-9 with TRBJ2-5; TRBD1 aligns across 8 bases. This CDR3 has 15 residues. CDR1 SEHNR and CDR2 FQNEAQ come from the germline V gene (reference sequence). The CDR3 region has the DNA TGTGCCAGCAGTTTAGACAGGGGCCTACAAGAGGCCCAGTACTTC. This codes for CASSLDRGLQEAQYF.

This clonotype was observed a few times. In DNA, the CDR3 is TGCAGTGCGAAGGGACAGGATGAAAAACTGTTTTTT. This codes for CSAKGQDEKLFF. The rearrangement links TRBV20-1 to TRBJ1-4; 8 bases map to TRBD1. Trimming cost V 6 bases and J 6 bases; bases outside gene matches: 3. Looked up from germline, CDR1 is DFQATT and CDR2 is SNEGSKA (reference sequence). The CDR3 extends over 12 amino acids.